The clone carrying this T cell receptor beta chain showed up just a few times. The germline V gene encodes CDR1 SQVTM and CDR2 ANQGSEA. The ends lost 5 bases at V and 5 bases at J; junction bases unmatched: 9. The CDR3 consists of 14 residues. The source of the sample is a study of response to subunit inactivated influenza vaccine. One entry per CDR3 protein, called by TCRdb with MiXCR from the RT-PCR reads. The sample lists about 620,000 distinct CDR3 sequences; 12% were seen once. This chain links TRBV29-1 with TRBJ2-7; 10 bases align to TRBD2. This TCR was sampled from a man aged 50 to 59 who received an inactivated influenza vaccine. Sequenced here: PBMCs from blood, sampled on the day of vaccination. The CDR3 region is CSVLEREGPHEQYF. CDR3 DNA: TGCAGCGTTCTAGAGCGGGAGGGCCCGCACGAGCAGTACTTC.